This T cell receptor beta chain was sequenced during a study of vaccination and CD4 T cells after COVID-19 (dated by TCRdb to 2022 to 2024). Regarding the research as a whole: Convalescent patients had a positive SARS-CoV-2 result on nasal swab PCR, and of these patients, nine had mild disease and one had severe disease. The convalescent cohort comprised six males and four females, including two Hispanic individuals, seven Caucasians, two Asians and one multiracial person. Participants received two doses of either the Pfizer-BioNTech BNT162b2 vaccine (n=8) or the Moderna mRNA-1273 vaccine (n=2). Post-COVID blood samples from convalescent patients were collected a median of around 110 days after diagnosis, with a range of roughly 35 to 170 days. The time from the second vaccine dose to post-vaccine blood sampling had a median of around 72 days and ranged from about 14 to 241 days. For stimulating the cultures, overlapping spike peptide pools were used, derived from SARS-CoV-2 as well as from the common cold coronaviruses HCoV-NL63, HCoV-OC43 and HCoV-229E. Control cultures received a CEFX viral epitope pool as the positive control, an HIV-1 Nef peptide pool as the negative control, or no peptide. In under twelve COVID-19 convalescent patients and a few infection-naive healthy vaccine recipients, researchers compared the spike-specific CD4+ TCR repertoire from before mRNA vaccination with the repertoire from after. Overall results and qualifications from the work: Although the median number of SARS-CoV-2-reactive clonotypes went up from approximately 20 after infection to 30 to 45 after vaccination, the increase was not significant. In convalescent patients, a median approximately 83% of post-vaccine SARS-CoV-2-reactive clones were detected only after vaccination, suggesting vaccine-specific priming. In convalescent patients, nearly all vaccine-specific clones (304 of 307) were found to be mono-reactive for SARS-CoV-2 spike rather than cross-reactive with common cold coronaviruses. Only a relatively small number of convalescent patients were included in the study, and early timepoints following natural infection were not analyzed.

From a lookup of the germline V gene, CDR1 and CDR2 are MDHEN and SYDVKM. V lost 0 bases and J lost 9 bases, and the count of bases not matched to a germline gene is 8. The CDR3 goes from the cysteine to the phenylalanine over 17 residues. Only the CDR3 portion is preserved as DNA: 51 bases, with reading frame beginning at the first base. On this clonotype: Its antigen remains undetermined. No base quality values were provided; no much bigger clone lies one nucleotide off.

The sample's treatment or condition label, in plain terms: approximately 9-day PBMC culture with coronavirus spike peptide pools or control peptides (ViraFEST assay). The ViraFEST assay, used in the study, expanded antigen-specific T cells with peptide pools and then identified the expanded clonotypes through TCR sequencing. Positive SARS-CoV-2 PCR tests in the convalescent patients dated from March to December 2020, before Alpha, Beta and Delta variants emerged in the United States. Approximately 2.1 million PBMCs per well were cultured in IMDM with roughly 5% human AB serum and approximately 10 IU/ml IL-2, plus 10 ug/ml peptide pools. Half of the culture medium was replaced with fresh IL-2-containing medium on days 3 and 7. Once the cells had been in culture for over nine days, the EasySep CD4+ T cell isolation kit was used to isolate CD4+ T cells by negative selection. Ficoll-Paque Plus gradient centrifugation was used to isolate PBMCs from whole blood, and the isolated PBMCs were then either used fresh or cryopreserved at -140C. Culture conditions were generally each tested in triplicate wells.

Libraries came from PCR. TCR sequencing of DNA from cultured CD4+ T cells used the Oncomine TCR Beta short-read assay at the Johns Hopkins FTIC core. The QIAamp micro DNA kit was used to extract genomic DNA from the cultured CD4+ T cells. Oncomine TCR Beta libraries made from cultured CD4+ T cells were pooled using unique dual indexes and sequenced on an Illumina iSeq 100. Regarding the original processing steps: Non-productive sequences were filtered out, and CDR3s that did not start with C, did not end with F or W, or were shorter than 7 amino acids were discarded. Antigen-specific clonotypes were identified using the MANAFEST web application through comparison of peptide-stimulated wells with reference and other culture wells. For a clone to be called positive, the clone needed an FDR below 0.05, an odds ratio above 5, and a productive frequency above 0.1% in at least two of three replicate wells. A clonotype counted as cross-reactive if it showed significant expansion both in the SARS-CoV-2 spike wells and in at least one common cold coronavirus spike condition. Levenshtein distances (stringdist) and unrooted phylogenetic trees (ape) in R version 3.6.1 were used to assess CDR3 homology. TCRdb trimmed the raw reads at Q25, called clones with MiXCR and kept productive beta chains. Rows are combined by CDR3 protein, so each entry shows the most common genes and DNA. The V and J calls come from TCRdb's annotation, not from the publication. Across this sample there are more than 13,000 distinct CDR3 sequences, with under 40% seen only once. The top ten clonotypes cover more than 9% of the sample.

This TCR was recovered from a human donor who had recovered from COVID-19. Sequencing was carried out using CD4+ T cells from blood, cultured in vitro. This chain is built from TRBV28 and TRBJ2-1, and 13 junctional nucleotides match TRBD2. The CDR3 in this case is CASSLWVLAGGPGEQFF. The sequenced DNA is TGTGCCAGCAGTTTATGGGTACTAGCGGGAGGGCCGGGTGAGCAGTTCTTC.